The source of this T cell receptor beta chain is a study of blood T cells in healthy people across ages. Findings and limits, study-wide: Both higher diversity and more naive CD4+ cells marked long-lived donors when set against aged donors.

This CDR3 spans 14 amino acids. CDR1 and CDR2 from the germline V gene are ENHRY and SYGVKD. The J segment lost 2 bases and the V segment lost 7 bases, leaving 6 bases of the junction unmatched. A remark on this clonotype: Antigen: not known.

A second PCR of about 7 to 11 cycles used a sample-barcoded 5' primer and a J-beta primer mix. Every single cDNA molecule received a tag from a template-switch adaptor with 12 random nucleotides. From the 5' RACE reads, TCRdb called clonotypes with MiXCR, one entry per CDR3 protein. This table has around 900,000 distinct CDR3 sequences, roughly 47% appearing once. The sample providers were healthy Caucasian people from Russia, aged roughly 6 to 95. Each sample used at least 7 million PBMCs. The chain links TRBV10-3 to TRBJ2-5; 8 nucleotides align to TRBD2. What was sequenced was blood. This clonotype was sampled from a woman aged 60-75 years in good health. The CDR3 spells CAIKPSGYQETQYF. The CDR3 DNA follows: TGTGCCATCAAGCCTAGCGGGTATCAAGAGACCCAGTACTTC.